One sample yielded the 11 T cell receptor beta chains listed below, sequenced in a study of T cells in Graves' hyperthyroidism and ophthalmopathy (dated by TCRdb to the late 2010s). The receptor library was made with multiplex PCR. The instrument given in TCRdb is Illumina HiSeq 2000. The TCR beta CDR3 regions were amplified from the RNA transcripts. A first-round RT-PCR of the TCR CDR3 used the HTBI primer set with the Qiagen OneStep RT-PCR kit. In-frame beta chains were kept once TCRdb had trimmed the public reads at Q25 with fastp and called clones with MiXCR. Rows are combined by CDR3 protein, so each entry shows the most common genes and DNA. The table for this sample lists approximately 380,000 distinct CDR3 sequences; under 20% of them were counted only once. Together, the top ten hold 40% of the sample. The source material was blood. These receptors came from a man between 18 and 35 years old with Graves' ophthalmopathy.

This clonotype has more than one count but fewer than ten. This chain uses TRBV7-3 with TRBJ2-2; D gene unclear. The CDR3 has 16 amino acids. Per the germline V gene, CDR1 is SGHTA and CDR2 is FQGTGA. Trimming stripped 0 bases from V and 3 bases from J, with 11 bases between. The CDR3 DNA follows: TGTGCCAGCAGCTTAACGGCCGGAAGATACACCGGGGAGCTGTTTTTT. Translated, it gives CASSLTAGRYTGELFF.

This clonotype was counted a few times. A much larger clone sits a single nucleotide away, making a read error possible. V usage is TRBV9 and J usage is TRBJ1-1; D uncertain. Trimming took 2 bases from V and 4 from J, leaving 3 bases between them. Germline V lookup: CDR1 SGDLS, CDR2 YYNGEE. This CDR3 contains 11 residues. The CDR3 protein is CASSVVTEAFF. In nucleotides, the CDR3 is TGTGCCAGCAGCGTGGTCACTGAAGCTTTCTTT. Supplemented by reference TRBV9 and TRBJ1-1, the full variable domain reads DSGVTQTPKHLITATGQRVTLRCSPRSGDLSVYWYQQSLDQGLQFLIQYYNGEERAKGNILERFSAQQFPDLHSELNLSSLELGDSALYFCASSVVTEAFFGQGTRLTVV.

The V call is TRBV11-1, the J call TRBJ1-1, with 7 bases fitting TRBD1. V trimming: 3 bases; J trimming: 0 bases; junction bases outside the gene matches: 10. The CDR3 consists of 17 residues. The germline V gene encodes CDR1 SGHAT and CDR2 FQDESV (reference sequence). CDR3 amino acids: CASSLVVVDRMNTEAFF. CDR3 DNA: TGTGCCAGCAGCTTGGTGGTAGTGGACAGGATGAACACTGAAGCTTTCTTT.

About this clonotype: One end of the junction is discordant with germline, which a read error may explain. The chain couples TRBV5-1 to TRBJ1-1; D is ambiguous. From germline, CDR1 is SGHRS and CDR2 YFSETQ. This CDR3 contains 14 residues. Here the CDR3 reads CACSPKEGDTEAFF. CDR3 in DNA: TGCGCCTGCAGCCCGAAGGAGGGAGACACTGAAGCTTTCTTT.

This clonotype was observed many times. This chain joins TRBV10-3 and TRBJ1-5, with 7 bases lining up with TRBD1. Germline values: CDR1 ENHRY, CDR2 SYGVKD. The CDR3 has 17 residues. J was trimmed by 0 bases and V by 0 bases; bases with no gene match: 5. The CDR3 DNA is TGTGCCATCAGTGAGTCGACCAGGGGGGATAGCAATCAGCCCCAGCATTTT. Translating it yields CAISESTRGDSNQPQHF.

This clonotype was seen a few times. J is TRBJ2-3 and V is TRBV24-1, with 8 bases identical to TRBD2. Germline CDR1 is KGHDR and CDR2 is SFDVKD. V gave up 3 bases and J gave up 1 base; unmatched junction bases: 11. The CDR3 runs to 18 residues. CDR3 protein: CATSDKFSGDGRTDTQYF. The DNA of the CDR3 is TGTGCCACCAGTGATAAGTTTAGCGGGGACGGACGCACAGATACGCAGTATTTT.

This clonotype was picked up many times. This chain joins TRBV12-3 or TRBV12-4 and TRBJ1-1; TRBD1 matches at 10 bases. The CDR3 runs to 14 residues. Trimming at V came to 4 bases and at J to 1 base, leaving 0 bases not matched to a gene. The chain's CDR3 is CASSWDRGNTEAFF. As DNA, the CDR3 is TGTGCCAGCAGTTGGGACAGGGGGAACACTGAAGCTTTCTTT.

This clonotype was seen a handful of times. The chain is built from TRBV6-1 and TRBJ2-2; 8 bases match TRBD1. The V gene end was trimmed by 6 bases and the J gene end by 3 bases; junction bases not matched to a gene: 6. Germline V gene lookup returns CDR1 MNHNS and CDR2 SASEGT. The CDR3 sequence is 15 residues long. CDR3: CASRGGQGYTGELFF. The DNA for the CDR3 is TGTGCCAGCAGGGGCGGACAGGGATACACCGGGGAGCTGTTTTTT.

This clonotype was counted many times. The gene calls are TRBV20-1 and TRBJ2-7; D remains unclear. Looked up from germline, CDR1 is DFQATT and CDR2 is SNEGSKA (reference sequence). The V end lost 3 bases, the J end lost 2 bases, and 5 bases lay between the germline ends. The CDR3 length is 11 residues. The CDR3 DNA is TGCAGTGCTAGCGTGACCTACGAGCAGTACTTC. It yields the protein CSASVTYEQYF.

This clonotype was detected a few times. The CDR3 loop is CASSQGGGWETQYF. The CDR3 DNA reads as TGTGCCAGCAGCCAGGGCGGGGGTTGGGAGACCCAGTACTTC. The rearrangement uses TRBV5-4 and TRBJ2-5; 7 positions agree with TRBD2. The V gene's germline CDR1 is SGHNT and CDR2 YYREEE (reference sequence). The CDR3 sequence is 14 residues long. V shed 4 bases, J shed 5 bases, and the junction held 8 bases outside the gene matches.

This clonotype was picked up a small number of times. The chain has TRBV20-1 and TRBJ1-6; 9 bases agree with TRBD1. The CDR3 is 15 amino acids. The junction had 8 bases not matched to a gene; V was cut back by 6 bases and J by 5 bases. Germline loops: CDR1 DFQATT, CDR2 SNEGSKA (reference sequence). Written as DNA, the CDR3 is TGCAGTGCCGCCCAGACAGGGGGGAATAATTCACCCCTCCACTTT. Protein product: CSAAQTGGNNSPLHF.